This entry is about one TCR beta chain. Its target is not known. The V gene end was trimmed by 4 bases and the J gene end by 4 bases; junction bases not matched to a gene: 3. The germline V gene has CDR1 SEHNR and CDR2 FQNEAQ (reference sequence). CDR3 length: 14 amino acids. These data are taken from a study of molecular identifiers for immune sequencing clone quantification. The study, taken as a whole, reports: Identical TCR molecules sharing a barcode could underestimate highly expanded clone sizes.

Previously reported methods and listed TCR primers produced the bulk TCR libraries. MiXCR was run by TCRdb on the PCR reads, yielding one entry per CDR3 protein. Of some 580,000 distinct CDR3 sequences listed, about 25% are singletons. This chain links TRBV7-9 with TRBJ2-5, with 10 bases aligning to TRBD1. This TCR derives from a human donor in good health. Some libraries in this study had Jurkat cell RNA spiked in. The sequenced material came from naive CD8+ T cells from blood, with Jurkat cell RNA spiked in. Sample subset: FACS-sorted CD8+CD4-CCR7+CD45RA+ naive T cells. The CDR3 DNA is TGTGCCAGCAGCTCGAGGGACAGGGGAGAGACCCAGTACTTC. This translates into CASSSRDRGETQYF.